The sequence of this TCR beta chain was determined in a study of radiotherapy plus CTLA-4 blockade in lung cancer. Across the study: Of all patients, around 19% responded objectively and 31% showed disease control.

Focal radiation plus CTLA-4 blockade with ipilimumab was given to patients with chemo-refractory metastatic non-small-cell lung cancer. The CDR3 loop spans 14 amino acids. Trimming at V came to 6 bases and at J to 4 bases, leaving 8 bases not matched to a gene. CDR1 and CDR2 (germline): MDHEN, SYDVKM. The protocol was immunoSEQ multiplex PCR, while the TCRdb copy is restricted to in-frame clones and leaves out a portion. The sample carries 70,000 to 90,000 clones, roughly four fifths recorded once. The sequencing used peripheral blood, collected from a patient treated with radiotherapy plus ipilimumab. The source is a human donor with non-small cell lung cancer who had stable disease on radiotherapy plus ipilimumab. The V and J genes are TRBV28 and TRBJ2-7; 8 bases map to TRBD1. CDR3 region: CASRGDRPPYEQYF. The CDR3 DNA sequence: TGTGCCAGCAGAGGGGACAGGCCGCCGTACGAGCAGTACTTC.